The clone carrying this TCR beta chain came up many times. Antigen: not known. From the 5' RACE reads, TCRdb called clonotypes with MiXCR, one entry per CDR3 protein. This table has around 15,000 distinct CDR3 sequences, roughly 14% appearing once. The CDR3 covers 13 residues. Germline V gene sequence: CDR1 LNHNV, CDR2 YYDKDF (reference sequence). Trimming pared 0 bases from V and 7 bases from J, leaving 7 bases between. This record belongs to a study of neurological immune-mediated disorders. Overall study results and limits: HTLV-1-associated myelopathy showed the most TCR clonal expansion; multiple sclerosis the least, below healthy controls.

The chain links TRBV15 to TRBJ1-5; D remains ambiguous. Input material: PBMCs. The sequence was collected from a man aged 55 to 70 with HTLV-1-associated myelopathy (HAM/TSP). The CDR3 nucleotides read TGTGCCACCAGCAGAGAGCCCCAGCAGCCCCAGCATTTT. Encoded protein: CATSREPQQPQHF.